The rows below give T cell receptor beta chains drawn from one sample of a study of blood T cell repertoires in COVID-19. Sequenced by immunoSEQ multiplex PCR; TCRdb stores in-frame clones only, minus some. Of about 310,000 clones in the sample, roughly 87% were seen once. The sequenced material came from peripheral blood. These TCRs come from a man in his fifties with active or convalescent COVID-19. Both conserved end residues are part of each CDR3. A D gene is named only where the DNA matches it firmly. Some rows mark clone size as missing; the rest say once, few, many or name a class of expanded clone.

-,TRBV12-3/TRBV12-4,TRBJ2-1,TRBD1,TGTGCCAGCAGTTCCCTACAGGGGGCGATATGGATCTTC,CASSSLQGAIWIF
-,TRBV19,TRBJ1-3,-,TGTGCCAGTAGTAAACAACAGGGTACGGGAAACACCATATATTTT,CASSKQQGTGNTIYF
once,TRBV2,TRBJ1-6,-,TGTGCCAGCACTCCGGGAGTCACTTCACCCCTCCACTTT,CASTPGVTSPLHF
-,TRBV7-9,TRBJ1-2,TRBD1,TGTGCCAGCAGCCCTATGACAGGGACCGATTTCAACTATGGCTACACCTTC,CASSPMTGTDFNYGYTF
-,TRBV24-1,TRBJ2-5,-,TGTGCCACCAGTGACCGATTGGGCCAAAGTTACTTC,CATSDRLGQSYF
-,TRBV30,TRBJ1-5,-,TGTGCCTGGAACGGGGGATATAGCAATCAGCCCCAGCATTTT,CAWNGGYSNQPQHF
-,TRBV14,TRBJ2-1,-,TGTGCCAGCAGCCTTATGACAGGACCCTACAATGAGCAGTTCTTC,CASSLMTGPYNEQFF
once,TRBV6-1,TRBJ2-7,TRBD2,TGTGCCAGCAGTGAGGAGACCCTAGCGGTGGGGTCCTACGAGCAGTACTTC,CASSEETLAVGSYEQYF
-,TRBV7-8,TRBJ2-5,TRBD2,TGTGCCAGCAGCTTGACTAGCGGGGGGGTTCAGACCCAGTACTTC,CASSLTSGGVQTQYF
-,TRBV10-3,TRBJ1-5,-,TGTGCCATCAGTGAGAAACTTGGGGGGAGCAATCAGCCCCAGCATTTT,CAISEKLGGSNQPQHF
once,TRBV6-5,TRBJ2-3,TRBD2,TGTGCCAGCAGTCCCGCGGGGGGGCGGACAGATACGCAGTATTTT,CASSPAGGRTDTQYF
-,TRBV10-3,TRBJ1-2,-,TGTGCCATCAGTGAGGGAGGTGGTGGCTACACCTTC,CAISEGGGGYTF
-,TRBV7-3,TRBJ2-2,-,TGTGCCAGCAGTCCCAACGGTTACACCGGGGAGCTGTTTTTT,CASSPNGYTGELFF
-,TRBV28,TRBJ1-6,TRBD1,TGTGCCAGCAGTCGGGACAGGGGTGGTTCACCCCTCCACTTT,CASSRDRGGSPLHF
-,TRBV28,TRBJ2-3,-,TGTGCCAGCAGTCAAGCTAGCACAGATACGCAGTATTTT,CASSQASTDTQYF
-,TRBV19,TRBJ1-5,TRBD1,TGTGCCAGTAGTAACCCGACAGGGGTCTATCAGCCCCAGCATTTT,CASSNPTGVYQPQHF
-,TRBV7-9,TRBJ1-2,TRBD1,TGTGCCAGCAGCTTCAAGGGACAGGGGAACGCTTATGGCTACACCTTC,CASSFKGQGNAYGYTF
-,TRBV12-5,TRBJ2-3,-,TGTGCTAGTGGCCACGGGAGTACAGATACGCAGTATTTT,CASGHGSTDTQYF
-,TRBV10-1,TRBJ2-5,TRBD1,TGCGCCAGCAGTGACCCCGGGACAGGGGGCGAGACCCAGTACTTC,CASSDPGTGGETQYF
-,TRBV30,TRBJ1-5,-,TGTGCCTGGAGCACTCAGACAGGTCAGCCCCAGCATTTT,CAWSTQTGQPQHF
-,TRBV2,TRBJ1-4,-,TGTGCCAGCGGTTCCAAGGAGAAACTGTTTTTT,CASGSKEKLFF
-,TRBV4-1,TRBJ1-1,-,-,CASSHSGQGIAEAFF
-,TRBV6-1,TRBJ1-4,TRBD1,TGTGCCAGCAGTGACCCCGGGACAGGGACTGAAAAACTGTTTTTT,CASSDPGTGTEKLFF
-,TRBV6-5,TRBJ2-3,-,TGTGCCAGCAGTCCCCAGGCGGGTCTCACAGATACGCAGTATTTT,CASSPQAGLTDTQYF
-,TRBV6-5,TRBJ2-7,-,TGTGCCAGCACCGAGGGGGGGCCGGCCTCCTACGAGCAGTACTTC,CASTEGGPASYEQYF
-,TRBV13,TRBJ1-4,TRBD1,TGTGCCAGCTCCTCGGGACAGGGCAATGAAAAACTGTTTTTT,CASSSGQGNEKLFF
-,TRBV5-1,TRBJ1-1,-,TGCGCCAGCAGCTTGGACGGTGGTGGCACTGAAGCTTTCTTT,CASSLDGGGTEAFF
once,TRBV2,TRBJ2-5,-,TGTGCCAGCAGTGAAGCCGGGGAAGAGACCCAGTACTTC,CASSEAGEETQYF
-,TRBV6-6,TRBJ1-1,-,TGTGCCAGCAAGGGGCAGGACACTGAAGCTTTCTTT,CASKGQDTEAFF
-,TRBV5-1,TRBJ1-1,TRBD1,TGCGCCAGCAGCTTGGAGACAGGGGGCCGGACTGAAGCTTTCTTT,CASSLETGGRTEAFF
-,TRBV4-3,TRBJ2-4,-,TGCGCCAGCAGCCAAGTCGCAGGGGAGGCCAAAAACATTCAGTACTTC,CASSQVAGEAKNIQYF
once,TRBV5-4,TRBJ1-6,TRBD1,TGTGCCAGCAGCTCCAACCCGGGACAGGGAGATTCACCCCTCCACTTT,CASSSNPGQGDSPLHF
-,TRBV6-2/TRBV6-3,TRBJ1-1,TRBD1,TGTGCCAGCAGTGCCTATTCCGGGACAGGCAACACTGAAGCTTTCTTT,CASSAYSGTGNTEAFF
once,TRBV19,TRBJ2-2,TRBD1,TGTGCCAGCTCGATTTACAGGGGGCGGGACACCGGGGAGCTGTTTTTT,CASSIYRGRDTGELFF
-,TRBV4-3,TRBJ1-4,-,TGCGCCAGCAGCCAAGACCTCAAGGGAGGGAGACGAACTAATGAAAAACTGTTTTTT,CASSQDLKGGRRTNEKLFF
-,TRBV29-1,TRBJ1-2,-,TGCAGCGTTGAAGGTTGGCCTGGCAGGGCCTATGGCTACACCTTC,CSVEGWPGRAYGYTF
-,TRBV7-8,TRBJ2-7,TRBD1,TGTGCCAGCAGCTTAGTGGTGACAGGGGGATCCTACGAGCAGTACTTC,CASSLVVTGGSYEQYF
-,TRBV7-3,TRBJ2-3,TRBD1,TGTGCCAGCAGCTCGGGACAGGGGAGCACAGATACGCAGTATTTT,CASSSGQGSTDTQYF
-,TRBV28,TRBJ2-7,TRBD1,TGTGCCAGCAGGGGACAGGGGAGCTCCTACGAGCAGTACTTC,CASRGQGSSYEQYF
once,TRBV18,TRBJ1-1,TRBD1,TGTGCCAGCTCACCACCGGGACAGGGAAACACTGAAGCTTTCTTT,CASSPPGQGNTEAFF
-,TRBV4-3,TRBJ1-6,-,TGCGCCAGCAGCCCTTTTTCAGGGAACTCACCCCTCCACTTT,CASSPFSGNSPLHF
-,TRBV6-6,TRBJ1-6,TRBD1,TGTGCCAGCAGGGCCGGACAGGGTATTAATTCACCCCTCCACTTT,CASRAGQGINSPLHF
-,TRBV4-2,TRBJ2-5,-,TGTGCCAGCAGCCAAGATCGGGCTCGCGGGGAGACCCAGTACTTC,CASSQDRARGETQYF
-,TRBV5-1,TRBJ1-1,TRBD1,TGCGCCAGCAGCCTGAGGGGGCCCACTGAAGCTTTCTTT,CASSLRGPTEAFF
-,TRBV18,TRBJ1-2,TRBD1,TGTGCCAGCTCACCGGTCCAGGGGGACTATGGCTACACCTTC,CASSPVQGDYGYTF